Below are 8 T cell receptor beta chains sequenced from a single sample in a study of CD8 T cells in Susac syndrome. Random hexamers were used to reverse transcribe an amount of roughly 0.5 to 1 ug RNA. TCRdb recomputed calls from the immunoSEQ multiplex PCR reads with MiXCR, one row per CDR3 protein. This repertoire shows tens of thousands of distinct CDR3 sequences, about 93% found once; its top ten account for approximately 0.45%. The sample taken for sequencing was CD8+ T cells from PBMCs. These receptors were taken from a human donor with Susac syndrome.

This chain joins TRBV12-3 or TRBV12-4 and TRBJ1-1; maybe TRBD1 (5 bases). Trimming stripped 7 bases from V and 1 base from J, with 10 bases between. This CDR3 spans 13 amino acids. This CDR3 reads CASIRQTNTEAFF. DNA for the CDR3: TGTGCCAGCATTAGACAGACGAACACTGAAGCTTTCTTT.

V gene TRBV7-9 combines with J gene TRBJ2-1; 14 nucleotides align to TRBD2. Trimming removed 5 bases from V and 5 bases from J; junction bases left unmatched: 2. Looked up from germline, CDR1 is SEHNR and CDR2 is FQNEAQ (reference sequence). The CDR3 is 15 residues long. The DNA of the CDR3 is TGTGCCAGCAGCACGACTAGCGGGAGGGACAATGAGCAGTTCTTC. It codes for CASSTTSGRDNEQFF.

The chain carries TRBV5-1 and TRBJ2-3; TRBD1 might be the D (5 bases). The CDR3 spans 16 residues. Deletions cut 0 bases from V and 1 base from J, with 12 bases between. Germline V lookup: CDR1 SGHRS, CDR2 YFSETQ. CDR3 nucleotide sequence: TGCGCCAGCAGCTTGGTTACCGCCAGGGGCACAGATACGCAGTATTTT. Translated: CASSLVTARGTDTQYF.

The chain employs TRBV27 and TRBJ2-3, with 8 bases matching TRBD2. Trimming cost V 3 bases and J 4 bases; bases outside gene matches: 12. CDR1 is MNHEY, CDR2 SMNVEV, per germline (reference sequence). This CDR3 contains 17 residues. DNA for the CDR3: TGTGCCAGCAGTTTTCACCCATTAGCGGGATCAGCAGATACGCAGTATTTT. Translating gives CASSFHPLAGSADTQYF.

The CDR3 spells CASSPPYLLGNEQFF. CDR3 coding DNA: TGTGCCAGCTCACCACCGTATTTACTCGGGAATGAGCAGTTCTTC. This chain links TRBV18 with TRBJ2-1; D unresolved. The germline V gene has CDR1 KGHSH and CDR2 LQKENI. Between the trimmed V and J ends, which lost 0 bases and 7 bases, there was a span of 13 bases. The CDR3 length is 15 residues.

CDR3 sequence reads: CASSPPGLEEETQYF. The CDR3 nucleotides are TGTGCCAGCAGCCCGCCGGGACTAGAGGAAGAGACCCAGTACTTC. V usage is TRBV7-9 and J usage is TRBJ2-5; 8 nucleotides line up with TRBD2. The CDR3 extends over 15 amino acids. The J segment lost 3 bases and the V segment lost 5 bases, leaving 8 bases of the junction unmatched. Germline V gene lookup returns CDR1 SEHNR and CDR2 FQNEAQ (reference sequence). Together with reference TRBV7-9 and TRBJ2-5, the CDR3 gives the full variable domain: DTGVSQNPRHKITKRGQNVTFRCDPISEHNRLYWYRQTLGQGPEFLTYFQNEAQLEKSRLLSDRFSAERPKGSFSTLEIQRTEQGDSAMYLCASSPPGLEEETQYFGPGTRLLVL.

This chain links TRBV18 with TRBJ2-2; possible D gene TRBD1, 5 bases. The germline gives CDR1 KGHSH, CDR2 LQKENI. The CDR3 is 15 residues long. V lost 3 bases and J lost 5, with 13 bases in between. CDR3 amino acids: CASSPRQPGTGELFF. CDR3 in DNA: TGTGCCAGCTCACCTAGACAGCCTGGGACCGGGGAGCTGTTTTTT.

This clonotype was recorded only once. The rearrangement links TRBV21-1 to TRBJ1-2. TRBV21-1 is flagged as a pseudogene. The CDR3 has 12 residues. CDR3 coding DNA: TGTGCCAGCAGCGGAGTTAACTATGGCTACACCTTC. This sequence encodes CASSGVNYGYTF.